Listed below are T cell receptor beta chains from one sample, sequenced in a study of CD8+ T cells in alopecia areata. Clones were sequenced by immunoSEQ multiplex PCR, and TCRdb holds only the in-frame ones, with some missing. The sample has about 150,000 clones; roughly 62% are singletons. Source: CD4+ T cells sorted from blood, taken at week 0. The receptors originated from a human donor with alopecia areata. Both conserved end residues are part of each CDR3. D genes are given only for firm matches.

CDR3aa,v_gene,len,d_gene
CSGRDRVTEAFF,TRBV29-1,12,TRBD1
CSVVAGEETQYF,TRBV29-1,12,.
CSAAGGTYEQYF,TRBV29-1,12,TRBD2
CASSRQGKDAEAFF,TRBV19,14,TRBD1
CASTTGMGYEQYF,TRBV28,13,.
CASSSLEKLFF,TRBV28,11,.
CASSLDREETQYF,TRBV7-9,13,.
CSVGGRFSEKLFF,TRBV29-1,13,.
CASSLNTDTQYF,TRBV5-4,12,.
CASSGTTGNTIYF,TRBV9,13,.
CASSQAISLSGGYEQYF,TRBV4-2,17,TRBD2
CAITLGQGREAFF,TRBV10-3,13,TRBD1
CASSDRTRSTDTQYF,TRBV6-1,15,TRBD2
CASSSGTALIIQPQHF,TRBV7-8,16,TRBD1
CASSLGGVRNEQFF,TRBV5-6,14,.
CASSFSGGNTGELFF,TRBV7-3,15,TRBD2
CATSRDKVEQFF,TRBV15,12,.
CAWDKTANTEAFF,TRBV30,13,.
CASSAYRGYEQYF,TRBV18,13,.
CSVSSTEFYEQYF,TRBV29-1,13,.
CASSLVQGTNSPLHF,TRBV7-8,15,TRBD1
CASSLAGGNQPQHF,TRBV7-9,14,.
CASSIVVNNEQFF,TRBV19,13,.
CASSYNQGTGGYTF,TRBV7-9,14,.
CASSEGLSYNEQFF,TRBV5-1,14,.
CATGKSNTEAFF,TRBV6-5,12,.
CASSLGQGAYNEQFF,TRBV7-2,15,TRBD1
CASSSGQYTEAFF,TRBV7-9,13,.
CASSTGVETQYF,TRBV30,12,TRBD1
CASSPDRGLGGYTF,TRBV9,14,.
CASSSWETQYF,TRBV7-2,11,.
CASSQSDRSGGYTF,TRBV23-1,14,TRBD1
CASSSGGYNTDTQYF,TRBV7-2,15,.
CASSSGQGATEQYF,TRBV7-9,14,TRBD1
CSGAVGTDTQYF,TRBV29-1,12,.
CASSQDLTGLNTEAFF,TRBV4-2,16,.
CSVAGIHGYTF,TRBV29-1,11,.
CASSLVTGPHTDTQYF,TRBV7-2,16,.
CASSQGLAGGPDEQYF,TRBV4-3,16,TRBD2
CASSPKGPTEQFF,TRBV7-9,13,.
CASSLGLQETQYF,TRBV5-1,13,.
CASSLGALNYGYTF,TRBV7-9,14,.
CSVERGTARETQYF,TRBV29-1,14,.
CATSRVPGQGGNQPQHF,TRBV15,17,TRBD1